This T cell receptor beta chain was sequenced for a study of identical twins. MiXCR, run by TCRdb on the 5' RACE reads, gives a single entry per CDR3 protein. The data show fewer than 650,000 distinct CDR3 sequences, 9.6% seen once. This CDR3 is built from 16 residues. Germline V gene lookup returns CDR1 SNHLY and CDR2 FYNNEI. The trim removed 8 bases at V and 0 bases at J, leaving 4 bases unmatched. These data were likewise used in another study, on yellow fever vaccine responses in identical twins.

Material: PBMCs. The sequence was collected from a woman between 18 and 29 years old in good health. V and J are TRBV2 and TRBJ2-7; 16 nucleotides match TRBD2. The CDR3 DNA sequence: TGTGCCAGCGGGACTAGCGGGAGGGGGAGCTCCTACGAGCAGTACTTC. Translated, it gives CASGTSGRGSSYEQYF. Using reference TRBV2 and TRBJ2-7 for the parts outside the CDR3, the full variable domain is EPEVTQTPSHQVTQMGQEVILRCVPISNHLYFYWYRQILGQKVEFLVSFYNNEISEKSEIFDDQFSVERPDGSNFTLKIRSTKLEDSAMYFCASGTSGRGSSYEQYFGPGTRLTVT.